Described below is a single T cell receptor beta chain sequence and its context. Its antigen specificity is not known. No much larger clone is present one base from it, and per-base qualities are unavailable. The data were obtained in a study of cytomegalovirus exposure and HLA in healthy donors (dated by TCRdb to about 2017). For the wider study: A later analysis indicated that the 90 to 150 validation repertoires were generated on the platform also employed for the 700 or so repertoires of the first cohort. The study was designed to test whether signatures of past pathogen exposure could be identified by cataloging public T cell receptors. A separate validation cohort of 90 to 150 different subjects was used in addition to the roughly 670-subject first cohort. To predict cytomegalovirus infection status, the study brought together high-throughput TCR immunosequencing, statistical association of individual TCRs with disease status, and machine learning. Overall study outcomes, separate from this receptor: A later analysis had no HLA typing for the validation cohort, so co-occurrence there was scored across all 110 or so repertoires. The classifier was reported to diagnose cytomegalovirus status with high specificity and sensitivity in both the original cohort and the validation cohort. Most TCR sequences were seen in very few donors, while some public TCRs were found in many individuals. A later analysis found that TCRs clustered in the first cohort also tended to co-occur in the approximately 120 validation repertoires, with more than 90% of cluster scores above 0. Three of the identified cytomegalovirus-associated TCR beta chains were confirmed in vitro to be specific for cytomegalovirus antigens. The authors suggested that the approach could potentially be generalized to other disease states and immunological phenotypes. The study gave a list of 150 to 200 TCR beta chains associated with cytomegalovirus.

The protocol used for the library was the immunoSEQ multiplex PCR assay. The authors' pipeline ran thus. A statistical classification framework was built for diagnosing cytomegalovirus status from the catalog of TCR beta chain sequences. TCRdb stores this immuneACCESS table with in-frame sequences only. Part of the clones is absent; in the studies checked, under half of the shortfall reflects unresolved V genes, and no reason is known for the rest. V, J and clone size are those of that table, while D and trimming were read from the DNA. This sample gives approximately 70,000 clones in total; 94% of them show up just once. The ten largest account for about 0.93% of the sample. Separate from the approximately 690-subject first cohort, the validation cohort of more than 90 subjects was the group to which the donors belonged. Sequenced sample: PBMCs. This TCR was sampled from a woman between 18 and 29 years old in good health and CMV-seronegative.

The nucleotide sequence reads TGTGCCAGCAGCCATCCCGGACAGGGCGGGGAGCAGTACTTC. It codes for CASSHPGQGGEQYF. Here the chain combines TRBV14 and TRBJ2-7; TRBD1 matches 8 bases in the middle. Looking up the germline V gene yields CDR1 SGHDN and CDR2 FVKESK. The CDR3 starts with the cysteine, ends with the phenylalanine, and has 14 residues. The kept DNA is CDR3 alone, 42 bases in frame from the first base. V is pruned by 3 bases and J by 7 bases, leaving 8 bases of the junction without a gene match.